These 7 T cell receptor beta chains were sequenced from one sample in a study of blood T cell repertoires in COVID-19. The assay was immunoSEQ multiplex PCR, and TCRdb's table has in-frame clones only and misses some. The sample has around 110,000 clones; over 80% are singletons. Sequenced input: peripheral blood. These receptors were taken from a man aged 25 to 45 with acute or convalescent COVID-19.

J is TRBJ1-4 and V is TRBV6-5; no clear D gene. V lost 0 bases and J 8 bases, leaving 7 bases between the germline ends. Germline assignment: CDR1 MNHEY and CDR2 SVGAGI. This CDR3 is built from 13 residues. CDR3 protein: CASSYSSQEKLFF. The CDR3, as DNA: TGTGCCAGCAGTTACTCTAGCCAGGAAAAACTGTTTTTT.

This clone appeared once. The rearrangement joins TRBV6-5 to TRBJ1-5; D call uncertain. Trimming cost V 0 bases and J 8 bases, with 11 bases left between them. Germline-derived CDR1 and CDR2 are MNHEY and SVGAGI. There are 14 residues in the CDR3. CDR3 bases: TGTGCCAGCAGTTACTCGACACCAGCAGAGCCCCAGCATTTT. This codes for CASSYSTPAEPQHF.

This chain links TRBV5-1 with TRBJ1-3, with D possibly being TRBD1 (5 bases). This CDR3 spans 16 amino acids. The germline V gene has CDR1 SGHRS and CDR2 YFSETQ. The V and J ends lost 2 bases and 4 bases respectively, with 16 bases between them. This CDR3 is CASSFRPAYRGNTIYF. DNA of the CDR3: TGCGCCAGCAGCTTTAGACCCGCTTACAGGGGAAACACCATATATTTT.

The chain links TRBV2 to TRBJ2-3; TRBD2 might be the D (6 bases). In germline, CDR1 is SNHLY, CDR2 FYNNEI. This CDR3 comprises 15 residues. V was cut by 6 bases and J by 0 bases, with 13 bases left in between. In DNA, the CDR3 is TGTGCCAGCAGAGGTTGGGACTGGAGCACAGATACGCAGTATTTT. Amino acid sequence: CASRGWDWSTDTQYF.

The chain combines TRBV7-9 with TRBJ2-1, with D unclear. Germline-derived CDR1 and CDR2 are SEHNR and FQNEAQ (reference sequence). V was trimmed by 1 base and J by 2 bases, leaving 9 bases between them. The CDR3 is made up of 15 amino acids. CDR3 residues: CASSLVLVPYNEQFF. The CDR3 DNA reads as TGTGCCAGCAGCTTAGTTTTAGTCCCCTACAATGAGCAGTTCTTC.

This rearrangement joins TRBV6-2 or TRBV6-3 to TRBJ1-5; 9 bases line up with TRBD1. The CDR3 consists of 19 residues. The germline gives CDR1 MNHEY, CDR2 SVGEGT. The V and J ends lost 2 bases and 0 bases, in that order; junction bases with no gene match: 11. Written as DNA, the CDR3 is TGTGCCAGCAGTTACACTCCGGGACAGGGAGACTATAGCAATCAGCCCCAGCATTTT. It yields the protein CASSYTPGQGDYSNQPQHF.

V is TRBV2 and J is TRBJ2-7; 9 nucleotides agree with TRBD2. The CDR3 has 17 residues. Germline V gene data show CDR1 as SNHLY and CDR2 as FYNNEI. Trimming removed 4 bases from V and 3 bases from J; junction bases left unmatched: 13. The chain's CDR3 is CASSGDGTSNFFYEQYF. In DNA form, the CDR3 reads TGTGCCAGCAGTGGAGATGGGACTAGCAATTTTTTCTACGAGCAGTACTTC.